Presented here are 30 T cell receptor beta chains from one specimen sequenced in a study of cytomegalovirus exposure and HLA in healthy donors. PCR was performed using 60 Vbeta and 13 Jbeta primers. Clones were read by immunoSEQ multiplex PCR, and TCRdb kept only the in-frame ones, dropping some. The sample has roughly 67,000 clones, around 75% seen once; the top ten hold approximately 7.6%. What was sequenced was PBMCs. The receptors were sampled from a man aged 55 to 69 in good health and CMV-seropositive.

The V gene is TRBV6-5, the J gene TRBJ1-1; 8 bases line up with TRBD1. From germline, CDR1 is MNHEY and CDR2 SVGAGI. This CDR3 region has 14 residues. Trimming removed 5 bases from V and 5 bases from J; junction bases left unmatched: 7. CDR3: CASSRTGGRTEAFF. CDR3 bases: TGTGCCAGCAGTCGTACAGGGGGTAGGACTGAAGCTTTCTTT.

This clone was seen more than once but under ten times. This chain joins TRBV7-6 and TRBJ2-2; 7 positions agree with TRBD1. Germline CDR1 and CDR2: SGHVS and FNYEAQ. This CDR3 has 15 amino acids. V was pared by 6 bases and J by 4 bases, with 8 bases of the junction left unmatched. The CDR3 DNA is TGTGCCAGCAGTCGGACAGGATCGACCACCGGGGAGCTGTTTTTT. This codes for CASSRTGSTTGELFF.

The chain couples TRBV5-4 to TRBJ1-4; the match to TRBD1 covers 7 bases. Germline assignment: CDR1 SGHNT and CDR2 YYREEE (reference sequence). This CDR3 is built from 14 residues. The trim removed 4 bases at V and 4 bases at J, leaving 4 bases unmatched. DNA of the CDR3: TGTGCCAGCAGCACGGGACAGATTAATGAAAAACTGTTTTTT. Amino acids: CASSTGQINEKLFF.

This clone has a handful of counts. V usage is TRBV5-8 and J usage is TRBJ1-4; D is ambiguous. CDR3 length: 18 residues. CDR1 SGHTS and CDR2 YDEGEE come from the germline V gene. Trimming pared 1 base from V and 4 bases from J, leaving 20 bases between. The CDR3 bases are TGTGCCAGCAGCTTGCAATTCCAGGTTGTCTCAGATAATGAAAAACTGTTTTTT. Amino acids: CASSLQFQVVSDNEKLFF.

The V gene is TRBV12-5, the J gene TRBJ1-1, with no clear D. CDR1 and CDR2 from the germline V gene are LGHNT and FRNRAP. The V and J ends lost 6 bases and 4 bases respectively, with 12 bases between them. The CDR3 is made up of 13 amino acids. The CDR3 region has the DNA TGTGCTAGTGGCCCCGGAGGATTCACTGAAGCTTTCTTT. Its translation is CASGPGGFTEAFF.

The CDR3 reads CASSPGTRQTQYF. The CDR3 nucleotides read TGTGCCAGTAGTCCCGGGACTAGGCAGACCCAGTACTTC. The rearrangement uses TRBV19 and TRBJ2-5, with TRBD2 matching over 8 bases. The CDR3 is 13 residues long. V trimming: 5 bases; J trimming: 6 bases; junction bases outside the gene matches: 5. Germline V lookup: CDR1 LNHDA, CDR2 SQIVND (reference sequence).

The rearrangement uses TRBV18 and TRBJ1-4, with D tentatively TRBD1 (6 bases). Trimming stripped 2 bases from V and 8 bases from J, with 15 bases between. Germline assignment: CDR1 KGHSH and CDR2 LQKENI. The CDR3 spans 15 residues. The DNA of the CDR3 is TGTGCCAGCTCACCAAACTTACAGGGCGGGGAAAAACTGTTTTTT. Protein sequence: CASSPNLQGGEKLFF.

The chain carries TRBV6-1 and TRBJ1-2; TRBD1 aligns across 8 bases. Germline values: CDR1 MNHNS, CDR2 SASEGT. This CDR3 comprises 14 residues. V lost 3 bases, J lost 13 bases, and 13 bases stayed unmatched. This CDR3 reads CASSDYRSGGRRTF. Here the CDR3 DNA reads TGTGCCAGCAGTGACTACCGATCAGGGGGCCGGCGCACCTTC.

The chain combines TRBV7-2 with TRBJ2-5; D is perhaps TRBD1 (5 bases). This CDR3 comprises 14 residues. Between the trimmed V and J ends, which lost 5 bases and 5 bases, there was a span of 15 bases. Germline V gene sequence: CDR1 SGHTA, CDR2 FQGNSA. In nucleotides, the CDR3 is TGTGCCAGCAGCCTGGCAGGGTCGTTGGAGACCCAGTACTTC. As protein: CASSLAGSLETQYF.

The chain couples TRBV5-1 to TRBJ2-5, with 7 bases that match TRBD1. Germline lookup yields CDR1 SGHRS and CDR2 YFSETQ. Losses at the gene ends were 5 bases for V and 2 bases for J; bases not matched to a gene: 9. The CDR3 contains 15 residues. DNA of the CDR3: TGCGCCAGCAGTTATGACACAGGGGTTCAAGAGACCCAGTACTTC. Encoded protein: CASSYDTGVQETQYF.

The rearrangement uses TRBV15 and TRBJ1-1; D gene ambiguous. V was clipped by 0 bases and J by 7 bases, with 18 bases between them. Per germline, CDR1 LNHNV and CDR2 YYDKDF (reference sequence). The CDR3 loop spans 16 amino acids. Written as DNA, the CDR3 is TGTGCCACCAGCAGAGATCGGACTATGTTGGAGATTGAAGCTTTCTTT. This gives the protein CATSRDRTMLEIEAFF. Full variable domain (rest looked up from reference TRBV15 and TRBJ1-1): DAMVIQNPRYQVTQFGKPVTLSCSQTLNHNVMYWYQQKSSQAPKLLFHYYDKDFNNEADTPDNFQSRRPNTSFCFLDIRSPGLGDTAMYLCATSRDRTMLEIEAFFGQGTRLTVV.

The rearrangement links TRBV13 to TRBJ2-4, with D maybe TRBD1 (6 bases). The CDR3 is 14 residues long. The V and J ends lost 2 bases and 7 bases respectively, with 12 bases between them. Germline V CDR1 and CDR2: PRHDT, FYEKMQ (reference sequence). The CDR3 nucleotides read TGTGCCAGCAGCTTACGGACAGCTAGTAACATTCAGTACTTC. This gives the protein CASSLRTASNIQYF.

CDR3 DNA: TGTGCCAGCAGGGGGACTAGTAAGCGCGCGCAGTATTTT. Translation: CASRGTSKRAQYF. This chain joins TRBV6-1 and TRBJ2-3; TRBD2 matches at 8 bases. From germline, CDR1 is MNHNS and CDR2 SASEGT. V was clipped by 6 bases and J by 10 bases; unmatched bases: 9. This CDR3 is built from 13 residues.

This chain links TRBV7-2 with TRBJ2-7, with 9 bases identical to TRBD2. With 5 bases clipped from V and 2 bases from J, the junction kept 10 bases outside the gene matches. Germline-derived CDR1 and CDR2 are SGHTA and FQGNSA. CDR3 size: 16 residues. CDR3 sequence (DNA): TGTGCCAGCAGCCCATGGCGGGGGGGCAGAACCTACGAGCAGTACTTC. Translated: CASSPWRGGRTYEQYF.

The chain has TRBV6-1 and TRBJ2-1; the D gene is possibly TRBD2 (5 bases). This CDR3 contains 13 residues. From germline, CDR1 is MNHNS and CDR2 SASEGT. V dropped 1 base and J dropped 5 bases, with 6 bases sitting between them. For the CDR3, the DNA is TGTGCCAGCAGTGAAGGGACTCACAATGAGCAGTTCTTC. Its translation: CASSEGTHNEQFF.

The chain is built from TRBV4-1 and TRBJ1-5, with D possibly TRBD1 on 6 matching bases. Germline CDR1 is MGHRA and CDR2 is YSYEKL. CDR3 length: 13 amino acids. V was pared by 10 bases and J by 4 bases, with 14 bases between. The CDR3 reads CATSAGVNQPQHF. The DNA for the CDR3 is TGCGCCACCTCGGCAGGGGTAAATCAGCCCCAGCATTTT.

The chain carries TRBV18 and TRBJ1-4; D gene unclear. V lost 4 bases, J lost 8 bases, and 17 bases lay in between. The CDR3 has 15 residues. Per germline, CDR1 KGHSH and CDR2 LQKENI. CDR3 DNA sequence: TGTGCCAGCTCACGCGCCGGGCACGAGGGCGAAAAACTGTTTTTT. Encoded protein: CASSRAGHEGEKLFF.

With respect to this clone: The same CDR3 arises from other DNA sequences in this sample as well. V and J are TRBV5-1 and TRBJ2-5; D is undetermined. The CDR3 runs 13 residues. Germline V gene lookup returns CDR1 SGHRS and CDR2 YFSETQ. V was shortened by 0 bases and J by 4 bases, with 7 bases between the two germline ends. CDR3 amino acids: CASSLGSGETQYF. CDR3 DNA sequence: TGCGCCAGCAGCTTGGGGAGTGGAGAGACCCAGTACTTC.

This clone was recorded a few times. The chain has TRBV19 and TRBJ1-2; 10 bases are a match to TRBD1. The CDR3 is 15 amino acids. Germline CDR1 LNHDA, CDR2 SQIVND (reference sequence). The junction had 7 bases not matched to a gene; V was cut back by 5 bases and J by 4 bases. The CDR3 is CASSPGQGGGYGYTF. As DNA, the CDR3 is TGTGCCAGTAGTCCAGGACAGGGGGGCGGCTATGGCTACACCTTC.

Only a few counts were recorded for this clone. This chain links TRBV7-9 with TRBJ1-1; tentatively, D is TRBD1 (5 bases). The CDR3 consists of 13 residues. CDR1 and CDR2 from the germline V gene are SEHNR and FQNEAQ (reference sequence). Between the trimmed V and J ends, which lost 5 bases and 6 bases, there was a span of 13 bases. CDR3 loop: CASSIGGRAEAFF. CDR3 nucleotide sequence: TGTGCCAGCAGCATCGGGGGTCGGGCTGAAGCTTTCTTT.

V is TRBV4-1 and J is TRBJ2-2; D perhaps matches TRBD2 (6 bases). Germline V gene sequence: CDR1 MGHRA, CDR2 YSYEKL. The CDR3 has 15 residues. The germline V and J ends were trimmed by 6 bases and 1 base, with 12 bases remaining between them. Here the CDR3 DNA reads TGCGCCAGCAGTCGGACGGGACTGAACACCGGGGAGCTGTTTTTT. Its protein product is CASSRTGLNTGELFF.

The CDR3 protein is CASSFLLGNTEAFF. The CDR3 nucleotides read TGTGCCAGCAGCTTTTTACTTGGGAACACTGAAGCTTTCTTT. The V call is TRBV5-5, the J call TRBJ1-1; the D is unclear. The length of the CDR3 is 14 residues. Germline-derived CDR1 and CDR2 are SGHKS and YYEKEE (reference sequence). V lost 2 bases and J 1 base, leaving 9 bases between the germline ends.

This clone has only a few counts. CDR3 region: CASSEVRNYGYTF. The CDR3 region has the DNA TGTGCCAGCAGTGAAGTCAGGAACTATGGCTACACCTTC. The V call is TRBV2, the J call TRBJ1-2; no reliable D call. CDR3 length: 13 amino acids. V lost 1 base to trimming and J lost 2 bases, with 5 bases between them. Looked up from germline, CDR1 is SNHLY and CDR2 is FYNNEI.

This clone was detected once. J is TRBJ1-4 and V is TRBV7-9; D perhaps matches TRBD1 (6 bases). Deletions cut 5 bases from V and 4 bases from J, with 11 bases between. The CDR3 loop spans 14 amino acids. Germline loops: CDR1 SEHNR, CDR2 FQNEAQ (reference sequence). CDR3 coding DNA: TGTGCCAGCAGCCAGACAGGACTTAATGAAAAACTGTTTTTT. Its translation is CASSQTGLNEKLFF.

The chain joins TRBV6-5 to TRBJ2-7, with 12 nucleotides matching TRBD2. Germline V gene data show CDR1 as MNHEY and CDR2 as SVGAGI. This CDR3 comprises 15 residues. The junction had 5 bases not matched to a gene; V was cut back by 2 bases and J by 6 bases. This CDR3 reads CASSYTSGGPSEQYF. CDR3 bases: TGTGCCAGCAGTTACACTAGCGGGGGGCCCTCCGAGCAGTACTTC.

The chain couples TRBV11-3 to TRBJ2-1; 9 bases map to TRBD2. The germline V gene has CDR1 SGHNT and CDR2 YENEEA. The ends lost 4 bases at V and 6 bases at J; junction bases unmatched: 7. This CDR3 comprises 15 residues. CDR3 loop: CASSSPGAGGNEQFF. The CDR3 DNA follows: TGTGCCAGCAGCTCCCCAGGAGCGGGAGGCAATGAGCAGTTCTTC.

Comments on this clone: The junction differs from germline at one of its ends, possibly a read error. The chain has TRBV18 and TRBJ1-5; D might be TRBD1 (6 bases). The CDR3 sequence is 16 residues long. Germline-derived CDR1 and CDR2 are KGHSH and LQKENI. The CDR3 DNA follows: TGTGCCAGCTCACTTTCGGAGAGCACAGGGTTACAGCCCCATCATTTT. Protein: CASSLSESTGLQPHHF.

The V call is TRBV5-1, the J call TRBJ2-1; TRBD1 might be the D (6 bases). The germline V gene has CDR1 SGHRS and CDR2 YFSETQ. The CDR3 runs 14 residues. The V gene lost 3 bases and the J gene lost 7 bases, with 14 bases spanning the gap. CDR3 nucleotides: TGCGCCAGCAGCTCAGGGGATTTGCGGAATGAGCAGTTCTTC. This gives the protein CASSSGDLRNEQFF.

This chain uses TRBV6-5 with TRBJ2-7; the D gene is possibly TRBD2 (6 bases). Germline CDR1 reads MNHEY; CDR2 reads SVGAGI. The CDR3 covers 14 residues. V was pared by 5 bases and J by 0 bases, with 11 bases between. This CDR3 is CASSEGTFSYEQYF. The CDR3 DNA sequence: TGTGCCAGCAGTGAAGGGACTTTCTCCTACGAGCAGTACTTC.

This chain uses TRBV19 with TRBJ1-2; TRBD1 is a possible D gene (6 bases). Trimming shortened V by 6 bases and J by 5 bases, and 16 bases separated the two germline ends. The CDR3 extends over 14 amino acids. The germline V gene encodes CDR1 LNHDA and CDR2 SQIVND (reference sequence). CDR3 nucleotide sequence: TGTGCCAGTAGCATCGTAGGGGGGGATTATGGCTACACCTTC. This gives the protein CASSIVGGDYGYTF.